This is a list of T cell receptor beta chains from one sample in a study of vaccination effects on CD4 cells after COVID-19. No antigen has been identified for these receptors. Profiling relied on immunoSEQ multiplex PCR, and the TCRdb table lists in-frame clones only, not all of them. The sample yields tens of thousands of clones, about 80% seen once. Here the sequenced sample was CD4+ T cells from PBMCs cultured with HCoV-229E spike peptides, taken after COVID-19 vaccination. The source of these receptors is a human donor who received a COVID-19 vaccine. The conserved cysteine and the conserved F or W are not part of the CDR3 here. The order of the fields is V gene, J gene, CDR3 protein.

TRBV6-5	TRBJ1-4	ASRDRPSTNEKLF
TRBV24-1	TRBJ2-5	ATSDTSGVETQY
TRBV18	TRBJ2-3	ASSQGLNTDTQY
TRBV28	TRBJ1-2	ASSSSVVGYT
TRBV7-2	TRBJ1-6	ASSVRDSTYSPLH
TRBV5-4	TRBJ2-1	ASSGGGAGGLNEQF
TRBV24-1	TRBJ1-5	ATSDSSAYQPQH
TRBV9	TRBJ2-5	ASSVAGQGDLETQY
TRBV7-2	TRBJ2-3	ASSALASSTDTQY
TRBV11-2	TRBJ2-6	ASSSLVGIPVGANVLT
TRBV4-3	TRBJ2-1	ASSQDDRGDEQF
TRBV6-5	TRBJ2-5	ASTPGRAVRETQY
TRBV28	TRBJ2-1	ASSSGWNNEQF
TRBV27	TRBJ2-3	ASSFRGRDTQY